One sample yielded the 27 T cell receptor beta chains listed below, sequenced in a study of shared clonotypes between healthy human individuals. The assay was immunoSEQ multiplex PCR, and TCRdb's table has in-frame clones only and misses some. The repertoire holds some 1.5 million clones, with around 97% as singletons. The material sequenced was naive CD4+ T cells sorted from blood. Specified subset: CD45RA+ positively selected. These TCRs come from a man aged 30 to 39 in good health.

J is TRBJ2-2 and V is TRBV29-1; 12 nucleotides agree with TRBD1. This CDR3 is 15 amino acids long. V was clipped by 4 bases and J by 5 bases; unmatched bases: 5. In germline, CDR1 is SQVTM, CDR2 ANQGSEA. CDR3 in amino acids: CSVGKGQGATGELFF. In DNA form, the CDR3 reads TGCAGCGTTGGGAAGGGACAGGGGGCGACCGGGGAGCTGTTTTTT.

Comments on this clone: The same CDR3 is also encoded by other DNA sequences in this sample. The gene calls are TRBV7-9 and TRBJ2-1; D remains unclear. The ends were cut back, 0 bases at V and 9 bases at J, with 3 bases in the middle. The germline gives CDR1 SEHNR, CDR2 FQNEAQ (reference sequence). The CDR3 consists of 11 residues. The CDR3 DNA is TGTGCCAGCAGCTTAGCGCGTGAGCAGTTCTTC. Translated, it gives CASSLAREQFF.

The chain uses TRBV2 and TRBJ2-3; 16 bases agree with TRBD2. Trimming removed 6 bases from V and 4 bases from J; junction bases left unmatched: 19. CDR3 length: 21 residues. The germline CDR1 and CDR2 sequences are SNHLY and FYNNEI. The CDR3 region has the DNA TGTGCCAGCAGCGACACCTCGGGACTAGCGGGAGGGCCCCCAAGCTCAGATACGCAGTATTTT. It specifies CASSDTSGLAGGPPSSDTQYF.

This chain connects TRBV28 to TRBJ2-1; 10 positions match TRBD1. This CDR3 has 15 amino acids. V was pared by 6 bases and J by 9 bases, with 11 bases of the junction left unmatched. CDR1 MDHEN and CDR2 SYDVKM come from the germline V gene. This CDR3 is CASSLGGTGVVEQFF. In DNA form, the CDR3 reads TGTGCCAGCAGCCTAGGAGGGACAGGGGTAGTTGAGCAGTTCTTC.

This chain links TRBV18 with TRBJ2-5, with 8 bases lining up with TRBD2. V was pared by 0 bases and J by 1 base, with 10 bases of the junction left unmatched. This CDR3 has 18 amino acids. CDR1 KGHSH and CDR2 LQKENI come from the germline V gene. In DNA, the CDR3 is TGTGCCAGCTCACCACCTTCCGGAGCGGGAGCCCCCCAAGAGACCCAGTACTTC. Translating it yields CASSPPSGAGAPQETQYF.

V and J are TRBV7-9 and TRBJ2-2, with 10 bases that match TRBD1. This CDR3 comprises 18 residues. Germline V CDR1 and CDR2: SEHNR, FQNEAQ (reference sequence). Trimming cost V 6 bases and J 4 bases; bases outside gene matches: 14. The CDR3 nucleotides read TGTGCCAGCAGTCCAGTACGACAGGGGGCGCAGGGCACCGGGGAGCTGTTTTTT. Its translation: CASSPVRQGAQGTGELFF.

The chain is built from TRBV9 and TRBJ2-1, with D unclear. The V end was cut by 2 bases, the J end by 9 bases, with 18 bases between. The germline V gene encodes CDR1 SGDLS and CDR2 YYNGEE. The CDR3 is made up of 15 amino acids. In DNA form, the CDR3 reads TGTGCCAGCAGCGTCTTAGCTTTGGATCGGGCTGAGCAGTTCTTC. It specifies CASSVLALDRAEQFF.

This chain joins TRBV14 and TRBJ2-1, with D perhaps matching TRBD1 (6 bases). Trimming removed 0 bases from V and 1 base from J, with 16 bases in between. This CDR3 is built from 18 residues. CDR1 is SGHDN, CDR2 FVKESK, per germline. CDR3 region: CASSQDMAGTTSYNEQFF. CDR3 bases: TGTGCCAGCAGCCAAGATATGGCAGGGACAACATCCTACAATGAGCAGTTCTTC. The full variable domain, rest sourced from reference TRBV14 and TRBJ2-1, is EAGVTQFPSHSVIEKGQTVTLRCDPISGHDNLYWYRRVMGKEIKFLLHFVKESKQDESGMPNNRFLAERTGGTYSTLKVQPAELEDSGVYFCASSQDMAGTTSYNEQFFGPGTRLTVL.

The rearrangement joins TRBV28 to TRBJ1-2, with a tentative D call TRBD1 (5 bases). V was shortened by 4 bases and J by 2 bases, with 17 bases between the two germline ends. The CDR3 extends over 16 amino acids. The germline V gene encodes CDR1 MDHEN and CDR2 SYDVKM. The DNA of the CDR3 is TGTGCCAGCAGTTCTCGGGGACGGAATTCGAACTATGGCTACACCTTC. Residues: CASSSRGRNSNYGYTF.

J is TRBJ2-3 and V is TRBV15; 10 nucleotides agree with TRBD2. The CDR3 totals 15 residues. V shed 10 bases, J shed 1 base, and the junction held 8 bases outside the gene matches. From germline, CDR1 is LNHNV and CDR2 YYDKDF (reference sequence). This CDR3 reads CAIGRGTSGTDTQYF. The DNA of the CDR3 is TGTGCCATCGGGCGAGGGACTAGCGGCACAGATACGCAGTATTTT.

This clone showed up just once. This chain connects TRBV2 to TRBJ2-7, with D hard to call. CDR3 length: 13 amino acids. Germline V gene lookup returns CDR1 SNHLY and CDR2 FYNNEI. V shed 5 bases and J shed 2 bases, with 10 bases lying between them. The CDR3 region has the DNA TGTGCCAGCAGTTTAGGCACTCCCTACGAGCAGTACTTC. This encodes CASSLGTPYEQYF.

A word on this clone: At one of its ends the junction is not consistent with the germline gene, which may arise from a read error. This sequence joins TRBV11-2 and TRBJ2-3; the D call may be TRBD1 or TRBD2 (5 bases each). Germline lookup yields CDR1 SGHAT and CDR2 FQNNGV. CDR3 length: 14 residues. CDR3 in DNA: TGTGCCAGCAGCTTAAGACAGTCCCGGGATATGCAGTATTTT. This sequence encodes CASSLRQSRDMQYF. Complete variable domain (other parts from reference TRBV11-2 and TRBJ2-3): EAGVAQSPRYKIIEKRQSVAFWCNPISGHATLYWYQQILGQGPKLLIQFQNNGVVDDSQLPKDRFSAERLKGVDSTLKIQPAKLEDSAVYLCASSLRQSRDMQYFGPGTRLTVL.

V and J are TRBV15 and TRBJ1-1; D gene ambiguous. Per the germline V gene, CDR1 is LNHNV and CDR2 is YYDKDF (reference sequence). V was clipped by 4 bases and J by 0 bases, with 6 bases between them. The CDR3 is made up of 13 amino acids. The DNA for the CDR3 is TGTGCCACCAGCACTGGCCTGAACACTGAAGCTTTCTTT. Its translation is CATSTGLNTEAFF.

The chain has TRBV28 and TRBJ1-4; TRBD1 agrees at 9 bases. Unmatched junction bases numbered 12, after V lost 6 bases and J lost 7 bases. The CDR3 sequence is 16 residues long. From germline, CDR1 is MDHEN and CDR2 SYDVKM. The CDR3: CASRSPGTGFGEKLFF. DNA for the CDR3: TGTGCCAGCAGAAGTCCCGGGACAGGGTTCGGTGAAAAACTGTTTTTT.

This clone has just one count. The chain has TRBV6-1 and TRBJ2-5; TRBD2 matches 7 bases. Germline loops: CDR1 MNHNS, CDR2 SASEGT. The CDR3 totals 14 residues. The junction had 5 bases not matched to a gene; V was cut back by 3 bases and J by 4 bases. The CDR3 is CASSDFSGLETQYF. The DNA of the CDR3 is TGTGCCAGCAGTGACTTTAGCGGGCTAGAGACCCAGTACTTC.

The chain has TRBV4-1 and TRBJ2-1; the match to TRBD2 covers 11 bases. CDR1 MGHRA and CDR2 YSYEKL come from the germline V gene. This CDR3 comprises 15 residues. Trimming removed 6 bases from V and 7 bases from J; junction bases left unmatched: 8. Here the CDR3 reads CASRHTSGRTNEQFF. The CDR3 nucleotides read TGCGCCAGCAGACACACTAGCGGGAGAACGAATGAGCAGTTCTTC.

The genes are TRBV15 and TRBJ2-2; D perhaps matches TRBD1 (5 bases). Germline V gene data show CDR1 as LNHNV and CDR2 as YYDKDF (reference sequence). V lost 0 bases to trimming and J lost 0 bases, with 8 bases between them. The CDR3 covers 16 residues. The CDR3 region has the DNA TGTGCCACCAGCAGAGACAGGGCGACGAACACCGGGGAGCTGTTTTTT. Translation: CATSRDRATNTGELFF.

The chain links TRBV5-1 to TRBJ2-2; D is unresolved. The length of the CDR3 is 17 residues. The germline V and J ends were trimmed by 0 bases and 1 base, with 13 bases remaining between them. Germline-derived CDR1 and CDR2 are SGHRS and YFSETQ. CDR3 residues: CASSLEVRTKNTGELFF. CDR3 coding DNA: TGCGCCAGCAGCTTGGAAGTAAGGACCAAGAACACCGGGGAGCTGTTTTTT.

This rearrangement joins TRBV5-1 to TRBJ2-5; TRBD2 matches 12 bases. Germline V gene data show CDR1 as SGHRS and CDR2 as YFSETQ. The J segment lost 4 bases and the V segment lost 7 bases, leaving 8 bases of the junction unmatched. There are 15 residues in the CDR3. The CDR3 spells CASGHGTSGLETQYF. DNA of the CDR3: TGCGCCAGCGGTCACGGGACTAGCGGGTTAGAGACCCAGTACTTC.

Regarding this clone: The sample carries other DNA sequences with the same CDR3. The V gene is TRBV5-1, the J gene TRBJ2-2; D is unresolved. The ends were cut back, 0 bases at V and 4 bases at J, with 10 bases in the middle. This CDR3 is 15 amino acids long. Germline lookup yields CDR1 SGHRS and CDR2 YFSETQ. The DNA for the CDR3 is TGCGCCAGCAGCTTGGTTCTAGGTGGCACCGGGGAGCTGTTTTTT. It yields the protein CASSLVLGGTGELFF.

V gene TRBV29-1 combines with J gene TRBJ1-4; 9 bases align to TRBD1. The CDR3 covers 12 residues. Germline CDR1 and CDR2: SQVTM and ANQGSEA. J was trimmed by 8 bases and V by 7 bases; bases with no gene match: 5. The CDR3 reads CSAGTGSEKLFF. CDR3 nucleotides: TGCAGCGCCGGGACAGGGAGCGAAAAACTGTTTTTT.

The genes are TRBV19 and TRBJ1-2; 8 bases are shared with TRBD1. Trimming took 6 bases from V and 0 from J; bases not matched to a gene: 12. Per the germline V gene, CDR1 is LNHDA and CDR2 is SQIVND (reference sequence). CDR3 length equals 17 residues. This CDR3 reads CASRKMQGAFSNYGYTF. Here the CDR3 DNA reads TGTGCCAGTAGGAAGATGCAGGGGGCGTTTTCTAACTATGGCTACACCTTC.

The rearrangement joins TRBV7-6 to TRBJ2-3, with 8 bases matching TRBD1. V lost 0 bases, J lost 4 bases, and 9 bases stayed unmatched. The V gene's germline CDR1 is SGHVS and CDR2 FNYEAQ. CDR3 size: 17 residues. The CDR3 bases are TGTGCCAGCAGCTTAGCGCCGAGACAGGGGAGAGCAGATACGCAGTATTTT. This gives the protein CASSLAPRQGRADTQYF.

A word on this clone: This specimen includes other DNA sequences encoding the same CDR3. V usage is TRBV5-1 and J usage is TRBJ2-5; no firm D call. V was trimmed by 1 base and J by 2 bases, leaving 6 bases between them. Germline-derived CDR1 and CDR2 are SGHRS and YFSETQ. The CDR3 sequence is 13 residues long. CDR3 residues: CASSLFLQETQYF. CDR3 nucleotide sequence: TGCGCCAGCAGCTTGTTCCTACAAGAGACCCAGTACTTC. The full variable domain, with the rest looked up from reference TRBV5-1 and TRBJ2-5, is KAGVTQTPRYLIKTRGQQVTLSCSPISGHRSVSWYQQTPGQGLQFLFEYFSETQRNKGNFPGRFSGRQFSNSRSEMNVSTLELGDSALYLCASSLFLQETQYFGPGTRLLVL.

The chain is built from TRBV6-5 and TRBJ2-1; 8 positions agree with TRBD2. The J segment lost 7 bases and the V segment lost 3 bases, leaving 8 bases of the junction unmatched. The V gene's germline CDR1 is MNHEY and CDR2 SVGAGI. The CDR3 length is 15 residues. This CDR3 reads CASSYLGTRSNEQFF. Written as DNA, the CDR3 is TGTGCCAGCAGTTATCTCGGGACTAGGTCTAATGAGCAGTTCTTC.

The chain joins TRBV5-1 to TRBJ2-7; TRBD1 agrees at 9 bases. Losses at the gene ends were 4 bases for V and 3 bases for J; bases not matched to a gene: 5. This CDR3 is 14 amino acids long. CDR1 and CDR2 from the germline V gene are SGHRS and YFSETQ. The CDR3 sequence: CASSIQGAIYEQYF. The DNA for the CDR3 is TGCGCCAGCAGCATACAGGGGGCTATCTACGAGCAGTACTTC.

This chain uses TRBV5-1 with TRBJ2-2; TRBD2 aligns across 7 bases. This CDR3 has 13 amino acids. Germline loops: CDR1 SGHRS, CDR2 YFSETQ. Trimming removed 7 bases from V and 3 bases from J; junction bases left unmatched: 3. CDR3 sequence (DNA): TGCGCCAGCGGGGAGGGGTACACCGGGGAGCTGTTTTTT. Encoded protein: CASGEGYTGELFF.